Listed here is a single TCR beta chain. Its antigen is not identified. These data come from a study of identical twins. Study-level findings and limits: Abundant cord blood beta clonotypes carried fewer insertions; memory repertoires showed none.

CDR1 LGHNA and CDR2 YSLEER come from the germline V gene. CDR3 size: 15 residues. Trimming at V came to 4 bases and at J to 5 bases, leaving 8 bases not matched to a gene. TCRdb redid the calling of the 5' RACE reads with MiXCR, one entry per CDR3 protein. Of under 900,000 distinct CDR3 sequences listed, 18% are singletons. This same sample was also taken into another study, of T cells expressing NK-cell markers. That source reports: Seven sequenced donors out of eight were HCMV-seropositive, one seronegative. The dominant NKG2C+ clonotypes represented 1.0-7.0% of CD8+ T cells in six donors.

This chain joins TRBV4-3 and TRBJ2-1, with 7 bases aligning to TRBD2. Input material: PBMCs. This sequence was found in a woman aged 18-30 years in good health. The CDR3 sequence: CASSLGGSGDNEQFF. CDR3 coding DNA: TGCGCCAGCAGCCTAGGCGGGAGCGGTGACAATGAGCAGTTCTTC.